The rows below give T cell receptor beta chains drawn from one sample of a study of cytomegalovirus exposure and HLA in healthy donors. Assay: immunoSEQ multiplex PCR; the TCRdb copy retains only in-frame clones and omits some. The sample records approximately 150,000 clones, roughly 84% being singletons. Sequenced material: PBMCs. These receptor sequences come from a young man in good health and CMV-seronegative. CDR3s include the opening cysteine and the closing phenylalanine or tryptophan. The D gene is left open where the match is weak. Only part of the rows carry a size: once, few, many, or a class if the clone is expanded.

NA	TRBV15	NA	TRBJ2-5	CAPGAFPGTILETQYF	TGTGCCCCAGGGGCTTTTCCGGGGACCATATTAGAGACCCAGTACTTC
NA	TRBV7-2	NA	TRBJ2-1	CASSLAIYNEQFF	TGTGCCAGCAGCTTAGCCATCTACAATGAGCAGTTCTTC
TRBD1	TRBV29-1	few	TRBJ1-6	CSVLQGANSPLHF	TGCAGCGTCCTACAGGGGGCTAATTCACCCCTCCACTTT
NA	TRBV18	once	TRBJ2-1	CASSPPVSGGAYNEQFF	TGTGCCAGCTCACCACCGGTTTCGGGGGGCGCCTACAATGAGCAGTTCTTC
NA	TRBV9	NA	TRBJ2-3	CASSEGVGTDTQYF	TGTGCCAGCAGCGAGGGGGTAGGCACAGATACGCAGTATTTT
TRBD1	TRBV27	few	TRBJ2-7	CASSPAPGQGAYEQYF	TGTGCCAGCAGCCCTGCTCCGGGACAGGGGGCCTACGAGCAGTACTTC
NA	TRBV5-6	NA	TRBJ2-5	CASSLKPSTGEETQYF	TGTGCCAGCAGCCTGAAACCTTCGACAGGCGAAGAGACCCAGTACTTC
TRBD2	TRBV2	NA	TRBJ2-2	CASNFPSGRGSGNTGELFF	TGTGCCAGCAATTTCCCTAGCGGGAGGGGATCAGGGAACACCGGGGAGCTGTTTTTT
TRBD1	TRBV5-6	NA	TRBJ1-1	CASSLARGLSNTEAFF	TGTGCCAGCAGCTTGGCCAGGGGGCTTTCGAACACTGAAGCTTTCTTT
TRBD1	TRBV4-2	once	TRBJ1-5	CASSPRDRDNQPQHF	TGTGCCAGCAGCCCGAGGGACAGGGACAATCAGCCCCAGCATTTT
NA	TRBV4-2	NA	TRBJ1-3	CASSPTGKGSGNTIYF	TGTGCCAGCAGCCCCACAGGGAAAGGATCTGGAAACACCATATATTTT
TRBD2	TRBV10-3	NA	TRBJ2-5	CAISEGTMQAATQYF	TGTGCCATCAGTGAGGGGACTATGCAGGCAGCGACCCAGTACTTC
TRBD2	TRBV2	NA	TRBJ2-7	CASMGSGGPEAYEQYF	TGTGCCAGCATGGGAAGCGGGGGGCCCGAGGCCTACGAGCAGTACTTC
NA	TRBV5-1	NA	TRBJ1-2	CASSRDTTRANHGYTF	TGCGCCAGCAGCAGGGACACAACGAGGGCTAACCATGGCTACACCTTC
NA	TRBV5-1	few	TRBJ1-2	CASSPSSGIGYGYTF	TGCGCCAGCAGCCCATCCTCAGGAATCGGCTATGGCTACACCTTC
NA	TRBV4-1	NA	TRBJ2-7	CASSHRLDYEQYF	TGCGCCAGCAGCCACCGACTAGACTACGAGCAGTACTTC
NA	TRBV7-3	NA	TRBJ1-1	CASSTTVGDTEAFF	TGTGCCAGCAGTACAACAGTGGGAGACACTGAAGCTTTCTTT
NA	TRBV18	NA	TRBJ1-2	CASSPTGTLGYGYTF	TGTGCCAGCTCACCAACCGGGACACTAGGCTATGGCTACACCTTC
TRBD1	TRBV6-6	once	TRBJ1-1	CASSSDSDRGAEAFF	TGTGCCAGCAGTTCCGATTCAGACAGGGGAGCTGAAGCTTTCTTT
NA	TRBV4-1	NA	TRBJ1-3	CASSQSGTPGNTIYF	TGCGCCAGCAGCCAGTCCGGGACTCCAGGAAACACCATATATTTT
TRBD1	TRBV5-1	NA	TRBJ2-5	CASSGTGKETQYF	TGCGCCAGCAGCGGGACAGGGAAAGAGACCCAGTACTTC
NA	TRBV18	NA	TRBJ1-5	CASSPALHSNQPQHF	TGTGCCAGCTCACCAGCGCTTCATAGCAATCAGCCCCAGCATTTT
NA	TRBV29-1	NA	TRBJ2-4	CSVLWPLNQNIQYF	TGCAGCGTTTTATGGCCCCTTAACCAAAACATTCAGTACTTC
NA	TRBV7-7	NA	TRBJ2-2	CASSLSSFTGELFF	TGTGCCAGCAGCTTAAGTAGTTTTACCGGGGAGCTGTTTTTT
NA	TRBV5-5	once	TRBJ2-1	CASSLSGLWGEFF	TGTGCCAGCAGCTTGTCGGGTCTATGGGGGGAGTTCTTC
NA	TRBV19	NA	TRBJ2-1	CASSNAFSRGEQFF	TGTGCCAGTAGCAACGCCTTCTCCAGAGGTGAGCAGTTCTTC
NA	TRBV11-2	NA	TRBJ2-7	CASSLDRPVGYEQYF	TGTGCCAGCAGCTTAGACAGGCCCGTGGGTTACGAGCAGTACTTC
TRBD1	TRBV2	NA	TRBJ2-7	CASSEWDSAYEQYF	TGTGCCAGCAGTGAGTGGGACAGCGCCTACGAGCAGTACTTC
TRBD1	TRBV6-5	NA	TRBJ2-7	CASSYGPGTGVNEQYF	TGTGCCAGCAGTTACGGCCCCGGGACAGGGGTTAACGAGCAGTACTTC
NA	TRBV29-1	NA	TRBJ2-7	CSVAGDLYEQYF	TGCAGCGTTGCAGGGGACCTCTACGAGCAGTACTTC
TRBD2	TRBV14	few	TRBJ2-3	CASSQLAGDTDTQYF	TGTGCCAGCAGCCAATTAGCGGGGGACACAGATACGCAGTATTTT
TRBD1	TRBV19	NA	TRBJ1-5	CASREKGQGGNQPQHF	TGTGCCAGTAGGGAGAAAGGACAGGGGGGGAATCAGCCCCAGCATTTT
NA	TRBV18	NA	TRBJ2-4	CASSPLTALAKNIQYF	TGTGCCAGCTCACCTCTGACAGCACTAGCCAAAAACATTCAGTACTTC
NA	TRBV30	once	TRBJ1-1	CALQVVGAFF	TGTGCCTTACAGGTAGTGGGTGCTTTCTTT
TRBD1	TRBV19	NA	TRBJ1-1	CASSIDRGIYGEAFF	TGTGCCAGTAGTATTGACAGGGGGATCTATGGTGAAGCTTTCTTT
NA	TRBV15	NA	TRBJ1-1	CATSVMRTYMNTEAFF	TGTGCCACCAGCGTTATGAGGACATACATGAACACTGAAGCTTTCTTT
TRBD2	TRBV11-3	once	TRBJ2-1	CASSLTSGSFRNEQFF	TGTGCCAGCAGCTTAACTAGCGGGAGTTTCCGCAATGAGCAGTTCTTC
TRBD1	TRBV4-3	NA	TRBJ1-4	CASSPGQGMEKLFF	TGCGCCAGCAGCCCAGGACAGGGAATGGAAAAACTGTTTTTT
NA	TRBV6-1	NA	TRBJ2-7	CASRADSYEQYF	TGTGCCAGCAGGGCAGACTCCTACGAGCAGTACTTC
NA	TRBV27	few	TRBJ2-1	CASSLGSGAGNEQFF	TGTGCCAGCAGTTTGGGGTCAGGGGCCGGCAATGAGCAGTTCTTC
NA	TRBV5-8	NA	TRBJ1-1	CASSLRDSGAEAFF	TGTGCCAGCAGCCTCAGGGATTCGGGGGCTGAAGCTTTCTTT
TRBD1	TRBV18	NA	TRBJ2-6	CASSLRQGAIGANVLTF	TGTGCCAGCTCACTCCGACAGGGGGCGATTGGGGCCAACGTCCTGACTTTC
NA	TRBV4-2	NA	TRBJ2-7	CASSQEVSREQYF	TGTGCCAGCAGCCAAGAAGTTAGTCGCGAGCAGTACTTC
TRBD2	TRBV6-5	NA	TRBJ2-2	CASSYRLAGLPGELFF	TGTGCCAGCAGTTATCGACTAGCGGGCCTACCCGGGGAGCTGTTTTTT
TRBD2	TRBV5-1	NA	TRBJ2-7	CASRGTSGYEQYF	TGCGCCAGCAGGGGGACTAGCGGTTACGAGCAGTACTTC
TRBD1	TRBV6-5	once	TRBJ2-3	CASSPTGSTDTQYF	TGTGCCAGCAGCCCGACAGGGAGCACAGATACGCAGTATTTT
TRBD1	TRBV27	NA	TRBJ1-1	CASSKRGLLGNTEAFF	TGTGCCAGCAGTAAGAGGGGGCTTTTAGGGAACACTGAAGCTTTCTTT
NA	TRBV5-6	NA	TRBJ1-1	CASSRLDREAFF	TGTGCCAGCAGCCGTTTGGACAGAGAAGCTTTCTTT
NA	TRBV7-9	NA	TRBJ1-4	CASSGRTTNEKLFF	TGTGCCAGCAGCGGCAGGACAACTAATGAAAAACTGTTTTTT
TRBD1	TRBV6-1	NA	TRBJ2-5	CASGGQPQETQYF	TGTGCCAGCGGGGGACAGCCCCAAGAGACCCAGTACTTC
NA	TRBV6-5	NA	TRBJ2-1	CASSLVRGNEQFF	TGTGCCAGCAGTTTAGTTAGGGGGAATGAGCAGTTCTTC
NA	TRBV27	NA	TRBJ2-7	CASSPSGGLVAYEQYF	TGTGCCAGCAGTCCCTCGGGGGGCCTTGTGGCCTACGAGCAGTACTTC